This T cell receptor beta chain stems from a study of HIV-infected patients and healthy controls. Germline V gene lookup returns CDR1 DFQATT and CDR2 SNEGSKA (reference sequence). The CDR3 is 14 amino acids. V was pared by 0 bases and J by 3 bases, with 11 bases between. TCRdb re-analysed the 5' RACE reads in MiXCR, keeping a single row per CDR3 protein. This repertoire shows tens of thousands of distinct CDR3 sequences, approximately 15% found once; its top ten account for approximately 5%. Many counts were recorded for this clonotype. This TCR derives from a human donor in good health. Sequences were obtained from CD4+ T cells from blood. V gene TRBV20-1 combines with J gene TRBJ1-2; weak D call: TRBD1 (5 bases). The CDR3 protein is CSARDPAGYYGYTF. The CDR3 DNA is TGCAGTGCTAGAGATCCGGCAGGGTACTATGGCTACACCTTC.